Following are 24 T cell receptor beta chains from one sample sequenced in a study of T cell responses to AZD1222 COVID-19 vaccine. The method was immunoSEQ multiplex PCR; TCRdb's version includes in-frame clones alone and lacks a portion of them. The sample contains tens of thousands of clones, roughly 88% of which appear only once. The sequenced sample was peripheral blood, obtained 28 days after the second AZD1222 dose. The receptors shown here come from an adult who received the AZD1222 COVID-19 vaccine.

The rearrangement uses TRBV5-1 and TRBJ1-5; 8 bases match TRBD1. This CDR3 is built from 17 residues. In germline, CDR1 is SGHRS, CDR2 YFSETQ. Trimming cost V 4 bases and J 0 bases; bases outside gene matches: 9. The CDR3 loop is CASSQGTGEYSNQPQHF. The CDR3, as DNA: TGCGCCAGCAGCCAAGGGACAGGCGAATATAGCAATCAGCCCCAGCATTTT.

The rearrangement joins TRBV6-5 to TRBJ1-6; 11 nucleotides match TRBD1. The V and J ends lost 7 bases and 5 bases, in that order; junction bases with no gene match: 4. CDR3 size: 15 residues. The germline V gene has CDR1 MNHEY and CDR2 SVGAGI. This CDR3 is CASKGQGGNNSPLHF. As DNA, the CDR3 is TGTGCCAGCAAGGGACAGGGGGGAAATAATTCACCCCTCCACTTT.

The genes are TRBV2 and TRBJ1-2; 8 bases match TRBD1. The CDR3 length is 14 residues. V was pared by 4 bases and J by 6 bases, with 7 bases of the junction left unmatched. Germline CDR1 is SNHLY and CDR2 is FYNNEI. This CDR3 is CASSADRVSNGYTF. In DNA, the CDR3 is TGTGCCAGCAGTGCGGACAGGGTATCTAATGGCTACACCTTC.

The chain is built from TRBV19 and TRBJ1-6; 8 bases are a match to TRBD1. The CDR3 covers 23 residues. CDR1 and CDR2 (germline): LNHDA, SQIVND (reference sequence). J lost 7 bases, V lost 0 bases, and 26 bases had no gene match. CDR3: CASSIEVVRAVSLGQDRNSPLHF. The CDR3 nucleotides read TGTGCCAGTAGTATAGAGGTTGTAAGAGCAGTATCCTTGGGACAGGATCGAAATTCACCCCTCCACTTT. Full variable domain (outside the CDR3, taken from reference TRBV19 and TRBJ1-6): DGGITQSPKYLFRKEGQNVTLSCEQNLNHDAMYWYRQDPGQGLRLIYYSQIVNDFQKGDIAEGYSVSREKKESFPLTVTSAQKNPTAFYLCASSIEVVRAVSLGQDRNSPLHFGNGTRLTVT.

The rearrangement uses TRBV5-1 and TRBJ2-7; D is unclear. The V end lost 1 base, the J end lost 7 bases, and 6 bases lay between the germline ends. Germline CDR1 SGHRS, CDR2 YFSETQ. The CDR3 is 11 amino acids. CDR3 in DNA: TGCGCCAGCAGCTTGTTAGATGAGCAGTACTTC. It yields the protein CASSLLDEQYF.

This sequence joins TRBV30 and TRBJ1-2, with TRBD1 matching over 8 bases. Trimming removed 0 bases from V and 7 bases from J; junction bases left unmatched: 7. Germline CDR1 and CDR2: GTSNPN and SVGIG (reference sequence). The CDR3 totals 14 residues. The CDR3 loop is CAWSVADRVSGYTF. The CDR3 DNA follows: TGTGCCTGGAGTGTAGCGGACAGGGTGTCTGGCTACACCTTC.

The V call is TRBV19, the J call TRBJ1-1; D gene ambiguous. Trimming removed 0 bases at V and 4 bases at J, with 6 bases between. CDR3 length equals 13 residues. Germline values: CDR1 LNHDA, CDR2 SQIVND (reference sequence). This chain's CDR3 is CASSIDRITEAFF. The CDR3, as DNA: TGTGCCAGTAGTATAGATCGGATCACTGAAGCTTTCTTT.

CDR3 region: CASSETDRYYGYTF. CDR3 coding DNA: TGTGCCAGCAGCGAGACGGACAGGTACTATGGCTACACCTTC. The gene calls are TRBV5-8 and TRBJ1-2; TRBD1 matches 7 bases. V trimming: 4 bases; J trimming: 3 bases; junction bases outside the gene matches: 6. Germline V CDR1 and CDR2: SGHTS, YDEGEE. This CDR3 is built from 14 residues.

The chain has TRBV28 and TRBJ1-2; D is possibly TRBD1 (6 bases). The germline V gene encodes CDR1 MDHEN and CDR2 SYDVKM. The V gene lost 7 bases and the J gene lost 7 bases, with 22 bases spanning the gap. The CDR3 is made up of 15 amino acids. DNA of the CDR3: TGTGCCAGCACATACCAGGGGCTAGGGGTTAGTGGCTACACCTTC. Translated: CASTYQGLGVSGYTF.

The rearrangement links TRBV24-1 to TRBJ2-5; 7 nucleotides align to TRBD1. With 3 bases clipped from V and 2 bases from J, the junction kept 2 bases outside the gene matches. CDR3 length: 14 residues. Germline CDR1 reads KGHDR; CDR2 reads SFDVKD. As DNA, the CDR3 is TGTGCCACCAGTGATCCGACAGGGCAAGAGACCCAGTACTTC. It codes for CATSDPTGQETQYF.

The rearrangement links TRBV7-9 to TRBJ2-3; possible D gene TRBD1, 5 bases. V was trimmed by 4 bases and J by 5 bases, leaving 7 bases between them. Germline CDR1 and CDR2: SEHNR and FQNEAQ (reference sequence). The CDR3 consists of 12 residues. CDR3 protein: CASSSQGDTQYF. CDR3 DNA sequence: TGTGCCAGCAGCTCGCAGGGAGATACGCAGTATTTT. Full variable domain (rest looked up from reference TRBV7-9 and TRBJ2-3): DTGVSQNPRHKITKRGQNVTFRCDPISEHNRLYWYRQTLGQGPEFLTYFQNEAQLEKSRLLSDRFSAERPKGSFSTLEIQRTEQGDSAMYLCASSSQGDTQYFGPGTRLTVL.

V is TRBV19 and J is TRBJ2-1, with D perhaps TRBD1 (5 bases). The V and J ends lost 2 bases and 4 bases respectively, with 6 bases between them. The germline gives CDR1 LNHDA, CDR2 SQIVND (reference sequence). CDR3 length equals 13 residues. CDR3 loop: CASSIRGYNEQFF. The CDR3 region has the DNA TGTGCCAGTAGTATAAGGGGATACAATGAGCAGTTCTTC.

The chain has TRBV7-9 and TRBJ1-2; D might be TRBD1 (6 bases). The germline CDR1 and CDR2 sequences are SEHNR and FQNEAQ (reference sequence). Trimming took off 4 bases at V and 7 bases at J, with 13 bases between the two ends. This CDR3 has 13 residues. The CDR3: CASSSSGAFGYTF. In DNA, the CDR3 is TGTGCCAGCAGCTCGTCGGGGGCCTTTGGCTACACCTTC.

This sequence joins TRBV18 and TRBJ2-2; D possibly corresponds to TRBD1 (6 bases). The CDR3 consists of 17 residues. Germline V gene lookup returns CDR1 KGHSH and CDR2 LQKENI. V was pared by 0 bases and J by 4 bases, with 15 bases between. The DNA for the CDR3 is TGTGCCAGCTCACCACCGAAAGGCCAGGGGCGCACCGGGGAGCTGTTTTTT. This codes for CASSPPKGQGRTGELFF.

The CDR3 region is CASIGGDEKLFF. In nucleotides, the CDR3 is TGCGCCAGCATCGGGGGGGATGAAAAACTGTTTTTT. V gene TRBV10-2 combines with J gene TRBJ1-4; D is perhaps TRBD1 (5 bases). CDR1 WSHSY and CDR2 SAAADI come from the germline V gene. There are 12 residues in the CDR3. V gave up 7 bases and J gave up 6 bases, with 9 bases separating them.

The chain couples TRBV27 to TRBJ2-7, with TRBD2 identical over 7 bases. Trimming removed 6 bases from V and 4 bases from J; junction bases left unmatched: 15. In germline, CDR1 is MNHEY, CDR2 SMNVEV (reference sequence). The CDR3 has 16 residues. The CDR3 DNA reads TGTGCCAGCAGCCCCAATTGGCGCGGGGGTAGATACGAGCAGTACTTC. Protein sequence: CASSPNWRGGRYEQYF.

This sequence joins TRBV27 and TRBJ1-1, with D unresolved. Germline V lookup: CDR1 MNHEY, CDR2 SMNVEV (reference sequence). This CDR3 spans 13 amino acids. Deletions cut 3 bases from V and 4 bases from J, with 9 bases between. The CDR3, as DNA: TGTGCCAGCAGTTTGGGAGGGATCACTGAAGCTTTCTTT. Protein product: CASSLGGITEAFF.

This chain connects TRBV30 to TRBJ1-1; D not certain. Trimming shortened V by 0 bases and J by 0 bases, and 14 bases separated the two germline ends. The CDR3 contains 16 residues. Germline V CDR1 and CDR2: GTSNPN, SVGIG (reference sequence). The DNA of the CDR3 is TGTGCCTGGAGTGTAATTTTCGGTCGAATGAACACTGAAGCTTTCTTT. It yields the protein CAWSVIFGRMNTEAFF.

The V call is TRBV5-1, the J call TRBJ1-1; 8 bases are shared with TRBD1. CDR1 is SGHRS, CDR2 YFSETQ, per germline. This CDR3 comprises 14 residues. V lost 2 bases, J lost 7 bases, and 7 bases stayed unmatched. In nucleotides, the CDR3 is TGCGCCAGCAGCTTTTTTCAGGGGGCAAATGAAGCTTTCTTT. Amino acids: CASSFFQGANEAFF.

This clone was seen once. The chain recombines TRBV9 with TRBJ2-1, with a tentative D call TRBD1 (5 bases). The CDR3 runs to 13 residues. CDR1 SGDLS and CDR2 YYNGEE come from the germline V gene. Trimming pared 3 bases from V and 4 bases from J, leaving 8 bases between. DNA of the CDR3: TGTGCCAGCAGCGGACAGATTTACAATGAGCAGTTCTTC. Protein sequence: CASSGQIYNEQFF. The whole variable domain, filled in from reference TRBV9 and TRBJ2-1, reads DSGVTQTPKHLITATGQRVTLRCSPRSGDLSVYWYQQSLDQGLQFLIQYYNGEERAKGNILERFSAQQFPDLHSELNLSSLELGDSALYFCASSGQIYNEQFFGPGTRLTVL.

This sequence joins TRBV7-9 and TRBJ2-3; D is unclear. The CDR3 totals 16 residues. Germline values: CDR1 SEHNR, CDR2 FQNEAQ (reference sequence). Between the trimmed V and J ends, which lost 1 base and 0 bases, there was a span of 11 bases. The CDR3 sequence: CASSLGQATSTDTQYF. In DNA, the CDR3 is TGTGCCAGCAGCTTAGGGCAGGCTACTAGCACAGATACGCAGTATTTT.

This chain connects TRBV5-4 to TRBJ2-7; tentative D call: TRBD1 (5 bases). CDR3 length: 12 residues. Trimming took off 4 bases at V and 6 bases at J, with 11 bases between the two ends. The V gene's germline CDR1 is SGHNT and CDR2 YYREEE (reference sequence). As DNA, the CDR3 is TGTGCCAGCAGCAGGCAGGGTTCCGAGCAGTACTTC. It encodes CASSRQGSEQYF.

This clone was counted between two and nine times. The chain uses TRBV30 and TRBJ2-1; tentative D call: TRBD2 (5 bases). Germline CDR1 GTSNPN, CDR2 SVGIG (reference sequence). With 4 bases removed from V and 5 bases from J, the gap between germline ends came to 18 bases. The CDR3 loop spans 15 amino acids. The CDR3 coding sequence is TGTGCCTGGACTAATCCTAGCCGTGCAAACAATGAGCAGTTCTTC. Its protein product is CAWTNPSRANNEQFF.

The chain uses TRBV19 and TRBJ1-3; D gene ambiguous. The length of the CDR3 is 13 residues. Germline assignment: CDR1 LNHDA and CDR2 SQIVND (reference sequence). V dropped 6 bases and J dropped 3 bases, with 9 bases sitting between them. The CDR3 region is CASSGSFGNTIYF. The CDR3 nucleotides read TGTGCCAGTAGCGGATCATTTGGAAACACCATATATTTT.